The 19 T cell receptor beta chains below all came from one sample that was sequenced in a study of early T cells in non-severe SARS-CoV-2 infection. MiXCR, applied by TCRdb to the 5' RACE reads, yields one record per CDR3 protein. Here the sample spans roughly 46,000 distinct CDR3 sequences, roughly 5.7% being singletons. This sample comprised whole blood, obtained at baseline. Source of these receptors: an adult who was a healthcare worker with PCR-confirmed SARS-CoV-2 infection or an uninfected control (not recorded which).

In this sample, this clonotype turned up many times. The CDR3 spells CASSFGSGRRDTQYF. In DNA form, the CDR3 reads TGTGCCAGCAGCTTCGGGTCAGGGCGTAGAGATACGCAGTATTTT. The rearrangement joins TRBV7-2 to TRBJ2-3; TRBD1 might be the D (5 bases). Germline V gives CDR1 SGHTA, CDR2 FQGNSA. The CDR3 has 15 amino acids. Deletions cut 3 bases from V and 5 bases from J, with 15 bases between.

This clonotype has a count of ten or more. This chain joins TRBV9 and TRBJ1-1, with D possibly matching TRBD1 (5 bases). The CDR3 loop spans 14 amino acids. Trimming took 3 bases from V and 3 from J, leaving 12 bases between them. Germline lookup yields CDR1 SGDLS and CDR2 YYNGEE. The CDR3 spells CASSALTGDTEAFF. The CDR3 DNA follows: TGTGCCAGCAGCGCGTTAACGGGGGACACTGAAGCTTTCTTT.

This clonotype was detected ten times or more. The CDR3 sequence is CASSLHPASSYNEQFF. The CDR3, as DNA: TGTGCCAGCAGTTTACACCCAGCGAGCTCCTACAATGAGCAGTTCTTC. V gene TRBV28 combines with J gene TRBJ2-1; no firm D call. CDR3 length equals 16 residues. The V and J ends lost 2 bases and 0 bases respectively, with 11 bases between them. The germline V gene encodes CDR1 MDHEN and CDR2 SYDVKM. Drawing the rest from reference TRBV28 and TRBJ2-1, the complete variable domain is DVKVTQSSRYLVKRTGEKVFLECVQDMDHENMFWYRQDPGLGLRLIYFSYDVKMKEKGDIPEGYSVSREKKERFSLILESASTNQTSMYLCASSLHPASSYNEQFFGPGTRLTVL.

This clonotype was seen at least ten times. The chain links TRBV19 to TRBJ2-1, with D perhaps matching TRBD1 or TRBD2 (5 bases each). From germline, CDR1 is LNHDA and CDR2 SQIVND (reference sequence). The ends were cut back, 8 bases at V and 8 bases at J, with 10 bases in the middle. CDR3 length: 11 residues. CDR3 region: CASARGYEQFF. The DNA of the CDR3 is TGTGCCAGTGCTCGGGGCTATGAGCAGTTCTTC. The full variable domain, rest sourced from reference TRBV19 and TRBJ2-1, is DGGITQSPKYLFRKEGQNVTLSCEQNLNHDAMYWYRQDPGQGLRLIYYSQIVNDFQKGDIAEGYSVSREKKESFPLTVTSAQKNPTAFYLCASARGYEQFFGPGTRLTVL.

This clonotype showed up many times. V is TRBV19 and J is TRBJ1-2; unclear D gene. The CDR3 length is 12 residues. V lost 6 bases and J lost 8, with 13 bases in between. CDR1 LNHDA and CDR2 SQIVND come from the germline V gene (reference sequence). The CDR3 loop reads CASRHPPGGYTF. The CDR3 DNA reads as TGTGCCAGTAGACATCCCCCCGGGGGCTACACCTTC.

The table lists this clonotype with many counts. V usage is TRBV18 and J usage is TRBJ1-1; D is uncertain. The ends were cut back, 0 bases at V and 0 bases at J, with 14 bases in the middle. This CDR3 comprises 17 residues. Germline V gene sequence: CDR1 KGHSH, CDR2 LQKENI. The CDR3 protein is CASSPPPGLGMNTEAFF. Written as DNA, the CDR3 is TGTGCCAGCTCACCACCGCCGGGTTTGGGGATGAACACTGAAGCTTTCTTT.

This clonotype was counted only a few times. The chain links TRBV6-5 to TRBJ2-3, with 7 positions matching TRBD1. The CDR3 sequence is 14 residues long. V trimming: 2 bases; J trimming: 6 bases; junction bases outside the gene matches: 5. Germline V CDR1 and CDR2: MNHEY, SVGAGI. The CDR3 loop reads CASSYLRDSDTQYF. DNA of the CDR3: TGTGCCAGCAGTTACCTCCGGGACAGTGATACGCAGTATTTT.

The genes are TRBV7-2 and TRBJ2-1; D is unresolved. The CDR3 runs 13 residues. Trimming removed 2 bases at V and 10 bases at J, with 12 bases between. The V gene's germline CDR1 is SGHTA and CDR2 FQGNSA. The CDR3 here is CASSLPAAGEQFF. DNA of the CDR3: TGTGCCAGCAGCTTACCGGCCGCAGGAGAGCAGTTCTTC.

In this sample, this clonotype turned up a few times. This chain joins TRBV10-3 and TRBJ2-5; D not certain. Germline V gives CDR1 ENHRY, CDR2 SYGVKD. V was shortened by 8 bases and J by 5 bases, with 12 bases between the two germline ends. The CDR3 runs 12 residues. The CDR3 loop reads CAIGQPRETQYF. CDR3 DNA: TGTGCCATCGGTCAACCTCGGGAGACCCAGTACTTC.

This clonotype showed up just a few times. This rearrangement joins TRBV6-5 to TRBJ2-1; D tentatively reads TRBD1 or TRBD2 (5 bases each). The CDR3 contains 16 residues. V was cut by 2 bases and J by 2 bases, with 13 bases left in between. The germline V gene has CDR1 MNHEY and CDR2 SVGAGI. The CDR3 DNA reads as TGTGCCAGCAGTTACGAGGGGTCCGGAACCTACAATGAGCAGTTCTTC. Protein: CASSYEGSGTYNEQFF.

This clonotype was seen a handful of times. No conserved phenylalanine or tryptophan is present at the end of the CDR3, so a read error is the likely explanation. This chain joins TRBV5-4 and TRBJ2-7; D possibly matches TRBD1 or TRBD2 (6 bases each). Per the germline V gene, CDR1 is SGHNT and CDR2 is YYREEE (reference sequence). V lost 3 bases to trimming and J lost 5 bases, with 12 bases between them. The CDR3 is made up of 13 amino acids. The DNA for the CDR3 is TGTGCCAGCAGCTCAGTGGGGGGCCACGAGCAGTACTAC. Translating it yields CASSSVGGHEQYY.

This clonotype was picked up many times. This chain connects TRBV7-6 to TRBJ2-2; TRBD2 might be the D (6 bases). The CDR3 is 17 amino acids. The germline V and J ends were trimmed by 5 bases and 7 bases, with 23 bases remaining between them. CDR1 and CDR2 (germline): SGHVS, FNYEAQ. The CDR3 protein is CASSPLRQGGMSGELFF. For the CDR3, the DNA is TGTGCCAGCAGCCCCCTTCGGCAGGGCGGGATGAGCGGGGAGCTGTTTTTT.

This clonotype was observed many times. The chain employs TRBV4-2 and TRBJ2-7; D gene unclear. The germline gives CDR1 LGHNA, CDR2 YNFKEQ. The CDR3 consists of 12 residues. The ends were cut back, 4 bases at V and 3 bases at J, with 7 bases in the middle. For the CDR3, the DNA is TGTGCCAGCAGCCGGATTAGCTACGAGCAGTACTTC. Translation gives CASSRISYEQYF.

The rearrangement joins TRBV11-2 to TRBJ2-7; 13 positions agree with TRBD2. This CDR3 has 16 residues. The V gene end was trimmed by 4 bases and the J gene end by 6 bases; junction bases not matched to a gene: 9. Germline CDR1 and CDR2: SGHAT and FQNNGV. This CDR3 is CASSYNTGLAGVEQYF. In DNA form, the CDR3 reads TGTGCCAGCAGCTATAACACCGGACTAGCGGGAGTCGAGCAGTACTTC.

The sample holds many counts of this clonotype. This chain uses TRBV7-8 with TRBJ2-3; D is tentatively TRBD1 or TRBD2 (5 bases each). V was clipped by 3 bases and J by 8 bases, with 12 bases between them. Germline assignment: CDR1 SGHVS and CDR2 FQNEAQ. The CDR3 is 13 amino acids. The CDR3 loop reads CASSFGTDVTQYF. CDR3 sequence (DNA): TGTGCCAGCAGCTTCGGGACCGACGTTACGCAGTATTTT.

This clonotype was seen repeatedly, ten times or more. The chain carries TRBV7-9 and TRBJ2-1, with 12 positions matching TRBD2. V was clipped by 5 bases and J by 12 bases; unmatched bases: 11. The CDR3 runs to 15 residues. Looked up from germline, CDR1 is SEHNR and CDR2 is FQNEAQ (reference sequence). In DNA, the CDR3 is TGTGCCAGCAGCCCCGGACTAGCGGGACAATTCCCGCAGTTCTTC. Translating gives CASSPGLAGQFPQFF.

This clonotype came up many times. The chain combines TRBV7-9 with TRBJ1-6; no clear D gene. CDR1 is SEHNR, CDR2 FQNEAQ, per germline (reference sequence). The CDR3 sequence is 13 residues long. Between the trimmed V and J ends, which lost 5 bases and 8 bases, there was a span of 10 bases. In DNA, the CDR3 is TGTGCCAGCAGCCCTACCTACGATTCACCCCTCCACTTT. This translates into CASSPTYDSPLHF.

This clonotype has ten or more counts. The rearrangement links TRBV7-2 to TRBJ1-1; the match to TRBD1 covers 9 bases. V lost 2 bases and J lost 5; bases outside the gene matches: 3. CDR1 is SGHTA and CDR2 is FQGNSA in the germline V gene. CDR3 size: 14 residues. The CDR3 spells CASSLRDRVTEAFF. Here the CDR3 DNA reads TGTGCCAGCAGCTTAAGGGACAGGGTGACTGAAGCTTTCTTT.

This clonotype was seen more than once but under ten times. The rearrangement links TRBV10-3 to TRBJ2-1; a weak D match, TRBD2 (6 bases). This CDR3 contains 15 residues. Trimming took 2 bases from V and 0 from J, leaving 8 bases between them. The V gene's germline CDR1 is ENHRY and CDR2 SYGVKD. The CDR3 DNA sequence: TGTGCCATCAGTGAGCGGGAGAGCTCCTACAATGAGCAGTTCTTC. Protein product: CAISERESSYNEQFF.